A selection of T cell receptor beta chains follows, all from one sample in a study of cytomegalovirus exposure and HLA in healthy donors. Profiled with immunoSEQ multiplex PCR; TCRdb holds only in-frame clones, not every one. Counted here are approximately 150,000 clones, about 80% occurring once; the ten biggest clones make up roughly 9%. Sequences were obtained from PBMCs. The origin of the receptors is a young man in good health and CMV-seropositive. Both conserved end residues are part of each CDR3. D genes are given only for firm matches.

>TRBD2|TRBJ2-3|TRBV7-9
CASSLQWPAGGADTQYF
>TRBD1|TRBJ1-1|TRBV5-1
CASSWTGDTEAFF
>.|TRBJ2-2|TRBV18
CASSPIDPGYTGELFF
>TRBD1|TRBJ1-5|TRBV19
CASSISGTVVNQPQHF
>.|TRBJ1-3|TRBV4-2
CASSQEIQDAGNTIYF
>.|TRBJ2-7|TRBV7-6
CASSHQGGEQYF
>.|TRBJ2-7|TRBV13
CASSFLDEQYF
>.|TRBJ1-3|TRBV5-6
CASSSELRVGNTIYF
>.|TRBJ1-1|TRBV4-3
CASSLKGKRTMNTEAFF
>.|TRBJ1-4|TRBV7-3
CASSEWTSPEKLFF
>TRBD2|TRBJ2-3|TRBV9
CASSPRTGGSTDTQYF
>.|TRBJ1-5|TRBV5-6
CASSSEGGTEYNQPQHF
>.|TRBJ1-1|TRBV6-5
CASSYAVGAVDTEAFF
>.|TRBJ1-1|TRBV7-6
CASSLRETGTEAFF
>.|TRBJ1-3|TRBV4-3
CASSQDRSGNTIYF
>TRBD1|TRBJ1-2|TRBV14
CASRPGTVVSGYTF
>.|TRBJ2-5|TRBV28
CASSLPDAGGGYQETQYF
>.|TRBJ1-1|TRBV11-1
CASSLGGVGTEAFF
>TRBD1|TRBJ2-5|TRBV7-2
CASSPQTGEAETQYF
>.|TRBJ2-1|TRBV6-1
CASMSASYNEQFF
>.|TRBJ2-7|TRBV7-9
CASTLDRRSYEQYF
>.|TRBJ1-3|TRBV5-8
CATRHRSGNTIYF
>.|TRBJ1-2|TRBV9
CASSKEGGLGGYTF
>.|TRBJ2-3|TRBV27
CASSLLSTDTQYF
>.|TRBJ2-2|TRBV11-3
CASSSFRGTGELFF
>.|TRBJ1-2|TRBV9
CASSDRVSDYGYTF
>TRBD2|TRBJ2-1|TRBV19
CASSRTSGRAVAYNEQFF
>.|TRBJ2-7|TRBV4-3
CASSQVGTRDRTYEQYF
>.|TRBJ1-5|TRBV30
CAWSVQENQPQHF
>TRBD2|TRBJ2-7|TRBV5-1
CASSLAYGGDTYEQYF
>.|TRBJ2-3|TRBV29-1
CSLAVGGGADTQYF
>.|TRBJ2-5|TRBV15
CATSRGLEGQETQYF
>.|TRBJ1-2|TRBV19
CASSLSTAYGYTF
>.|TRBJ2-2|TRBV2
CASSESPGYDTGELFF
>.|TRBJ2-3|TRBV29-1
CSVEYWGGSLLERTDTQYF